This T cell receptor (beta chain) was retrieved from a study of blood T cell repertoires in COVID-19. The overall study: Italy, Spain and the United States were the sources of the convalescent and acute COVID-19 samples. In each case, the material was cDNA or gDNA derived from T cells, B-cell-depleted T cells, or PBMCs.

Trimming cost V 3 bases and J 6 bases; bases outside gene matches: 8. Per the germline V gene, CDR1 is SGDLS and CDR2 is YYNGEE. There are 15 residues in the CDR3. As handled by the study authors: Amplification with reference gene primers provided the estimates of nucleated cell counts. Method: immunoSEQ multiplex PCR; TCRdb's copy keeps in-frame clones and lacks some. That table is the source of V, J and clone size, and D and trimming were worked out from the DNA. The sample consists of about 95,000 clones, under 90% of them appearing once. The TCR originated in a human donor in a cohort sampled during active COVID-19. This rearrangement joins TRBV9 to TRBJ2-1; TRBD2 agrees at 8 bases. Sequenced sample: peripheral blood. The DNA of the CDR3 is TGTGCCAGCAGCGAACATAGCGGGAAAGGCAATGAGCAGTTCTTC. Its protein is CASSEHSGKGNEQFF.